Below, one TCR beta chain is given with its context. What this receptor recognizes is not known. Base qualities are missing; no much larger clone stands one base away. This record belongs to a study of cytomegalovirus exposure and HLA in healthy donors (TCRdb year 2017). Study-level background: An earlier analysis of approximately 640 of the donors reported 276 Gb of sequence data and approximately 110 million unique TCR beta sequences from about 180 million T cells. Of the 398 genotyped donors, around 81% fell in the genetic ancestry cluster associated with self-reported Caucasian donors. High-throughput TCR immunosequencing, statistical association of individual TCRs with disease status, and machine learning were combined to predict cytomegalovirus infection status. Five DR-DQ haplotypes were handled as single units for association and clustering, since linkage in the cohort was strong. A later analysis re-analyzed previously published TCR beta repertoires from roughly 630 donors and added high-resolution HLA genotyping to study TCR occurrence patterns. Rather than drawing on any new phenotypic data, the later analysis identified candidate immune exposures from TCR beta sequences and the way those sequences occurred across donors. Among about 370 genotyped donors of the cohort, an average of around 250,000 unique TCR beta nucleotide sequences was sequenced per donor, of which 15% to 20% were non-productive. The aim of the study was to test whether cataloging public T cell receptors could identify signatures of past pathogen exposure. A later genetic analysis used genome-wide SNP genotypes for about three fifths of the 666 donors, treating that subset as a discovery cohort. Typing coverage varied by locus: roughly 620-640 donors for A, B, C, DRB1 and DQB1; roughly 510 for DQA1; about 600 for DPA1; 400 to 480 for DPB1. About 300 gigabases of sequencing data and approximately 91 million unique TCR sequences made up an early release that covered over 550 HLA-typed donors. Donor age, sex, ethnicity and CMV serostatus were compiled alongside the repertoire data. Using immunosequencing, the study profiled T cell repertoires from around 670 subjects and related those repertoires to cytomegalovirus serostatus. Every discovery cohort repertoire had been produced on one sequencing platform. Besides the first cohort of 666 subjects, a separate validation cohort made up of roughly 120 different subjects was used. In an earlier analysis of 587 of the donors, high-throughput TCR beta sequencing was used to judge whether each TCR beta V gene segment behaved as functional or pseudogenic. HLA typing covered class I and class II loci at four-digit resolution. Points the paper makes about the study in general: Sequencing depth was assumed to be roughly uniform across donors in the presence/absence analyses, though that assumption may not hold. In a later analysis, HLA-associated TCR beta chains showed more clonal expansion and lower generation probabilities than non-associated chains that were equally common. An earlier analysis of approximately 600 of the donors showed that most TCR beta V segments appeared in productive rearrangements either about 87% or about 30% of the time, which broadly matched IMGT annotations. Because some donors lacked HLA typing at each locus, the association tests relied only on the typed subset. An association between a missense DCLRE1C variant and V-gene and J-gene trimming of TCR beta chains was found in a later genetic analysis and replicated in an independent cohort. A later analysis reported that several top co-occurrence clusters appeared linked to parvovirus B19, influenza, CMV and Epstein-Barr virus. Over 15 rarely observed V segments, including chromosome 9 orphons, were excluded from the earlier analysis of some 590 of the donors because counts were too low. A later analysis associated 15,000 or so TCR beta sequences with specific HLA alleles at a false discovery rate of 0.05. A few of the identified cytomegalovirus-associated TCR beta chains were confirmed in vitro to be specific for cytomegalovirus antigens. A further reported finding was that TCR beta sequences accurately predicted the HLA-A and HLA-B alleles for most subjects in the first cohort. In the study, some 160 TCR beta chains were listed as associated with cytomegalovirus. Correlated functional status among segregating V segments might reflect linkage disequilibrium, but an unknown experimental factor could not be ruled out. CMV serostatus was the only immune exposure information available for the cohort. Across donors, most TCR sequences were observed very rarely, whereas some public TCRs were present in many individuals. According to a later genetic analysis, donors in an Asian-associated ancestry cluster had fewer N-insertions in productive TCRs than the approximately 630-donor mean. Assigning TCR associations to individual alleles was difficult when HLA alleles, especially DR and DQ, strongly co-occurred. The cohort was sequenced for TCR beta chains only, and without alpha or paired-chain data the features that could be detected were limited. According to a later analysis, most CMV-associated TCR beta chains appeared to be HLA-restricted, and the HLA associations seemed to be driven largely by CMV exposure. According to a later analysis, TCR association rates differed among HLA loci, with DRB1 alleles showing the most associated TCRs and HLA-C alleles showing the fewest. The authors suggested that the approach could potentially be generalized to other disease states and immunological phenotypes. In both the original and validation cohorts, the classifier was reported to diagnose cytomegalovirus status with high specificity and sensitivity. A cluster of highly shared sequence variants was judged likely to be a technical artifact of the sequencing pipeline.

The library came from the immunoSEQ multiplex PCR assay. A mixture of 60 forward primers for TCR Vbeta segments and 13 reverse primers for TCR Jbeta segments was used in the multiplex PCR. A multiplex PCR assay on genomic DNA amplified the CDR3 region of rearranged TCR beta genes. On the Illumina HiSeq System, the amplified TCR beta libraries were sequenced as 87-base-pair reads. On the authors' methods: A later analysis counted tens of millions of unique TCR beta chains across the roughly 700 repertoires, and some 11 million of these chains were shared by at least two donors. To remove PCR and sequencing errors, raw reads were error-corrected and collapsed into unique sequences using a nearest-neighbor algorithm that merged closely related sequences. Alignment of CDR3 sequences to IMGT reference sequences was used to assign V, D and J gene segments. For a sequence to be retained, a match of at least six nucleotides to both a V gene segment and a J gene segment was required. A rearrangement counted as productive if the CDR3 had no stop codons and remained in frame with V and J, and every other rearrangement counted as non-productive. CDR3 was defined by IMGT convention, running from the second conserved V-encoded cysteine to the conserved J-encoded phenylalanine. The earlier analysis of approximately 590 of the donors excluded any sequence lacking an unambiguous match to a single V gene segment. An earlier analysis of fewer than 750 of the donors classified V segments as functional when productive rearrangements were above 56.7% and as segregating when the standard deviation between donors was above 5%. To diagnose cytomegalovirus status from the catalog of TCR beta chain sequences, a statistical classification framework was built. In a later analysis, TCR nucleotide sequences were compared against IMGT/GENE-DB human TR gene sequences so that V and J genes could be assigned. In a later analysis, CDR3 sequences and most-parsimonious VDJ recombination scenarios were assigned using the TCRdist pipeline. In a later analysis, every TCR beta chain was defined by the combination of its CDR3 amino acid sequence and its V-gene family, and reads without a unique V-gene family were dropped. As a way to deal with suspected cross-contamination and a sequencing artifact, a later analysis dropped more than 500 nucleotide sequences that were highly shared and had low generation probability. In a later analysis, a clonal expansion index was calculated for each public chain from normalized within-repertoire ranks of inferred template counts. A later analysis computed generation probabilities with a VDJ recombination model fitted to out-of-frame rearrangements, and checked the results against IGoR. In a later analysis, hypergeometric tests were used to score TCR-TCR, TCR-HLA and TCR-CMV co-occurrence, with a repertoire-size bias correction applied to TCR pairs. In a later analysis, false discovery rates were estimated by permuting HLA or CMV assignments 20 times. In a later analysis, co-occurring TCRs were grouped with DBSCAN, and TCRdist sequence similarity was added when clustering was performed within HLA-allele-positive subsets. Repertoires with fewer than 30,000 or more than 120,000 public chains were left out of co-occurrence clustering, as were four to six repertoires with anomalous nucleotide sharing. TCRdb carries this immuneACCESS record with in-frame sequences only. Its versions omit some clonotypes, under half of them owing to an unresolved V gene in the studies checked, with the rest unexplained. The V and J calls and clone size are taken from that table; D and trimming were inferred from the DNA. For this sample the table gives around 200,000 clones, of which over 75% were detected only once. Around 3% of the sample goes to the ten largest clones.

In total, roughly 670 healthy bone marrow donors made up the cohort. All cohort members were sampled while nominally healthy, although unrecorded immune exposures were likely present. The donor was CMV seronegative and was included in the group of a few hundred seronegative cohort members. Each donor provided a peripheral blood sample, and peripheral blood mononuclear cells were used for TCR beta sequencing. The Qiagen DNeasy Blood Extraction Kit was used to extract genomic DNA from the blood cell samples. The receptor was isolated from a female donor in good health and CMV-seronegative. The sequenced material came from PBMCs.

In nucleotide form, the sequence is TGTGCCAGCTCAGGACTAGCGGCCTACAATGAGCAGTTCTTC. Translated, this is CASSGLAAYNEQFF. The V and J segments used are TRBV27 and TRBJ2-1, and TRBD2 aligns with 10 junction nucleotides. From the cysteine up to the phenylalanine, the CDR3 has a length of 14 residues. Of all the DNA, just the CDR3 is kept, 42 bases in frame from base 1. Compared with germline, V lacks 8 bases and J lacks 2 bases; bases without a gene match: 3. For CDR1 and CDR2, the germline V gene (reference sequence) lists MNHEY and SMNVEV.